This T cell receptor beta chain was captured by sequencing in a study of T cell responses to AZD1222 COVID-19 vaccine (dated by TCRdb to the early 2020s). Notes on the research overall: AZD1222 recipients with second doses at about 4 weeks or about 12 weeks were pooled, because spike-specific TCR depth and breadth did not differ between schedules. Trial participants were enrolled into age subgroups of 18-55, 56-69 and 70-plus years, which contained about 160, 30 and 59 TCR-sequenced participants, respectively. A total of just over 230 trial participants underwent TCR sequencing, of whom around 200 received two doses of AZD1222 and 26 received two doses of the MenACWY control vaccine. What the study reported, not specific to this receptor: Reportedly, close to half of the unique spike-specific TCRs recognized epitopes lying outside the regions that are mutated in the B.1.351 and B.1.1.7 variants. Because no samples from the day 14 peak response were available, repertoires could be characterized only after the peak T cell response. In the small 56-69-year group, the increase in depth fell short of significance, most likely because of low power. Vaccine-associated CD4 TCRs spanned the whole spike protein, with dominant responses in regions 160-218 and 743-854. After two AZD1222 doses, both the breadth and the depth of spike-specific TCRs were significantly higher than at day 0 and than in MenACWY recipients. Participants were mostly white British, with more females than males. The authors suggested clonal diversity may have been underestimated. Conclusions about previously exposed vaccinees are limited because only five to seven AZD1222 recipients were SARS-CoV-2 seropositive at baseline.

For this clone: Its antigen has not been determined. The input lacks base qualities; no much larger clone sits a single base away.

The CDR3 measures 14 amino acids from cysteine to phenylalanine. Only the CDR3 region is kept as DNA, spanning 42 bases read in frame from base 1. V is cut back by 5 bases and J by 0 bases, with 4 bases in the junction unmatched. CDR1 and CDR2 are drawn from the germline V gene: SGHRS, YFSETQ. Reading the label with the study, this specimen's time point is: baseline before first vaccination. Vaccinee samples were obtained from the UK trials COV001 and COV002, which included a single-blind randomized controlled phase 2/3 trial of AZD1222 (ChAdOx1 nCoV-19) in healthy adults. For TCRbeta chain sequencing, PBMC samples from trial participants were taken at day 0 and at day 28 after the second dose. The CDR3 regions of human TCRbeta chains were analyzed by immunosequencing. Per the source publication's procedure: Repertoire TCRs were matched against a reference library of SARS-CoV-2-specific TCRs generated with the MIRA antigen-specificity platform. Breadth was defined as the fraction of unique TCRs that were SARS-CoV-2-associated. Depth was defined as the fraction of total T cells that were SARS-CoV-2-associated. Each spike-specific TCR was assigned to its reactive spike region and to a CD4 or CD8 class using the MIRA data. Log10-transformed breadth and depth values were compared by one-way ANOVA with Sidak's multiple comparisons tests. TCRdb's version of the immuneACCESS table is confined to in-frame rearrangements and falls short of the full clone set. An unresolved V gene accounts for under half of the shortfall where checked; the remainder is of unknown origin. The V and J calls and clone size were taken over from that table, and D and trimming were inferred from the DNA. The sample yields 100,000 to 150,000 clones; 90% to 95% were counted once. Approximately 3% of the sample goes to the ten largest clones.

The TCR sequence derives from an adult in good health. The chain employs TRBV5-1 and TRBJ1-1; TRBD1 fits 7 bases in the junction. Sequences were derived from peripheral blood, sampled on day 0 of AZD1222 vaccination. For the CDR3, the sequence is CASRRDSLNTEAFF. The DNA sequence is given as TGCGCCAGCAGGAGGGACAGCTTGAACACTGAAGCTTTCTTT.